The 5 T cell receptor beta chains reported below all come from one sample, sequenced in a study of T cell responses to AZD1222 COVID-19 vaccine. Here immunoSEQ multiplex PCR was the method, and the copy in TCRdb shows in-frame clones only, minus some. The sample yields about 84,000 clones, roughly nine tenths seen once. The sequencing used peripheral blood, collected 28 days after the second AZD1222 dose. Receptor source: an adult who received the AZD1222 COVID-19 vaccine.

In its sample, this clone was seen once. V and J are TRBV28 and TRBJ1-2; D may be TRBD1 (6 bases). Trimming cost V 7 bases and J 6 bases, with 21 bases left between them. The CDR3 covers 15 residues. The germline CDR1 and CDR2 sequences are MDHEN and SYDVKM. This chain's CDR3 is CASTRGGPGWDGYTF. The CDR3 nucleotides read TGTGCCAGCACTCGCGGGGGGCCTGGCTGGGATGGCTACACCTTC.

The V call is TRBV18, the J call TRBJ1-1, with 7 nucleotides matching TRBD1. The CDR3 extends over 16 amino acids. CDR1 and CDR2 from the germline V gene are KGHSH and LQKENI. Trimming at V came to 2 bases and at J to 0 bases, leaving 6 bases not matched to a gene. The CDR3 nucleotides read TGTGCCAGCTCACCAAACAGGGGAAATATGAACACTGAAGCTTTCTTT. It is translated as CASSPNRGNMNTEAFF.

V usage is TRBV5-1 and J usage is TRBJ1-1; 8 nucleotides align to TRBD1. Trimming took 1 base from V and 0 from J; bases not matched to a gene: 8. In germline, CDR1 is SGHRS, CDR2 YFSETQ. The CDR3 is 17 residues long. CDR3 loop: CASSLMGTGLMNTEAFF. In DNA, the CDR3 is TGCGCCAGCAGCTTGATGGGGACAGGCCTTATGAACACTGAAGCTTTCTTT.

V gene TRBV24-1 combines with J gene TRBJ2-3; D is perhaps TRBD2 (5 bases). CDR1 is KGHDR and CDR2 is SFDVKD in the germline V gene. The CDR3 is made up of 16 amino acids. Trimming cost V 1 base and J 1 base, with 11 bases left between them. The CDR3 nucleotides are TGTGCCACCAGTGATTTAACTTTCGGGGGCACAGATACGCAGTATTTT. Its protein is CATSDLTFGGTDTQYF.

This clone was observed a handful of times. The gene calls are TRBV7-9 and TRBJ2-7; D is possibly TRBD1 (5 bases). The germline CDR1 and CDR2 sequences are SEHNR and FQNEAQ (reference sequence). The CDR3 contains 11 residues. V dropped 7 bases and J dropped 9 bases, with 13 bases sitting between them. This CDR3 reads CASTTGGRQYF. CDR3 nucleotides: TGTGCCAGCACCACAGGTGGGCGGCAGTACTTC.